This is a list of T cell receptor beta chains from one sample in a study of blood T cells in healthy people across ages. In TCRdb, the 5' RACE reads were re-called with MiXCR into one record per CDR3 protein. The table includes 270,000 or so distinct CDR3 sequences, 27% detected once. Source material: blood. The receptors here all came from a woman in her sixties or seventies in good health. The CDR3 runs from the conserved cysteine through the conserved F or W. The D gene is left open where the match is weak. Expanded clones get a size class; other rows say once, few or many, or leave the size out.

V gene	D gene	clone size	J gene	CDR3 DNA	CDR3 protein
TRBV7-9	TRBD2	few	TRBJ2-3	TGTGCCAGCAGCTTAGCGACTAGCGGGAGCACAGATACGCAGTATTTT	CASSLATSGSTDTQYF
TRBV20-1	-	-	TRBJ1-4	TGCAGTGCCGCTCCTGTCACCTCGCATAATGAAAAACTGTTTTTT	CSAAPVTSHNEKLFF
TRBV5-1	TRBD1	-	TRBJ2-2	TGCGCCAGCAGCCCCGGACAGGGGACGGCGGACACCGGGGAGCTGTTTTTT	CASSPGQGTADTGELFF
TRBV14	-	-	TRBJ2-7	TGTGCCAGCAGCCAATGGGGGCGATCAGAGCAGTACTTC	CASSQWGRSEQYF
TRBV20-1	-	-	TRBJ2-1	TGCAGTGCCAGTACGAAGTCCTACAATGAGCAGTTCTTC	CSASTKSYNEQFF
TRBV6-2/TRBV6-3	-	many	TRBJ2-6	TGTGCCAGCAGAACCAACGTGGGAAGGTCTGGGGCCAACGTCCTGACTTTC	CASRTNVGRSGANVLTF
TRBV27	TRBD1	-	TRBJ2-7	TGTGCCAGCAGCTCTCACGACAGGGGTCCCTACGAGCAGTACTTC	CASSSHDRGPYEQYF
TRBV27	TRBD1	few	TRBJ2-3	TGTGCCAGCAGCAAGGACAGGGTGTCAGATACGCAGTATTTT	CASSKDRVSDTQYF
TRBV18	-	few	TRBJ1-4	TGTGCCAGCTCACCGACAGGAGGATCCATTAGAAGTGAAAAACTGTTTTTT	CASSPTGGSIRSEKLFF
TRBV9	TRBD1	-	TRBJ1-2	TGTGCCAGCAGCGTAGAACCGAGCAGGGGGAACTATGGCTACACCTTC	CASSVEPSRGNYGYTF
TRBV25-1	-	few	TRBJ2-5	TGTGCCAGCAGTGCAGGGTTACAGCAGTACTTC	CASSAGLQQYF
TRBV29-1	-	many	TRBJ1-1	TGCAGCGTTCGCCCGGACAGCCTAATGAACACTGAAGCTTTCTTT	CSVRPDSLMNTEAFF
TRBV7-8	-	few	TRBJ1-1	TGTGCCAGCAGCTTAGTGGGACTGGAAGCTTTCTTT	CASSLVGLEAFF
TRBV23-1	-	-	TRBJ2-4	TGCGCCAGCAGTCCACAGGGTAGCAGGACCAAAAACATTCAGTACTTC	CASSPQGSRTKNIQYF
TRBV20-1	-	-	TRBJ1-4	TGCAGTGCTAGGGTGGCGGCGGACAGTAATGAAAAACTGTTTTTT	CSARVAADSNEKLFF
TRBV5-1	-	-	TRBJ2-7	TGCGCCAGCAGCTTGGATTACAGTTCCTACGAGCAGTACTTC	CASSLDYSSYEQYF
TRBV3-1	TRBD1	-	TRBJ2-7	TGTGCCAGCAGCCTAGGGACAGGGCCGAACGAGCAGTACTTC	CASSLGTGPNEQYF
TRBV24-1	TRBD2	-	TRBJ2-1	TGTGCCACCAGTGAATCCCCCGGACTAGCGGACAATGAGCAGTTCTTC	CATSESPGLADNEQFF
TRBV18	-	-	TRBJ1-4	TGTGCCAGCTCACCAGGGGGTAGTGAAAAACTGTTTTTT	CASSPGGSEKLFF
TRBV3-1	-	-	TRBJ2-1	TGTGCCAGCAGCCAGGGGGGACAGCGAAACAATGAGCAGTTCTTC	CASSQGGQRNNEQFF
TRBV2	TRBD2	few	TRBJ2-1	TGTGCCAGCAGTGATTCGGCTAGCGGGAGCGCTGAGCAGTTCTTC	CASSDSASGSAEQFF
TRBV4-2	-	-	TRBJ2-5	TGTGCCAGCAGCCAAAATAGCTTTGGGGAGACCCAGTACTTC	CASSQNSFGETQYF